Below, 2 T cell receptor beta chains from the same sample are listed, as sequenced in a study of Graves' ophthalmopathy and Graves' hyperthyroidism. The authors amplified TCR beta CDR3 regions, and they did so from RNA transcripts for repertoire sequencing. First-round RT-PCR with HTBI primers preceded a second-round multiplex PCR. In TCRdb, the multiplex PCR reads were re-called with MiXCR into one record per CDR3 protein. The table records roughly 410,000 distinct CDR3 sequences, 15% of them present only once. The source material was peripheral blood. The receptors stem from a young woman with stable Graves' hyperthyroidism.

The chain recombines TRBV29-1 with TRBJ1-1, with D maybe TRBD1 (6 bases). Looked up from germline, CDR1 is SQVTM and CDR2 is ANQGSEA. The CDR3 consists of 13 residues. The CDR3 nucleotides are TGCGGCGCCGGAGGAAGGGGGATCACTGAAGCTTTCTTT. Translating it yields CGAGGRGITEAFF.

This clonotype was counted ten times or more. V usage is TRBV12-5 and J usage is TRBJ1-2; D not resolved. Trimming removed 7 bases at V and 2 bases at J, with 11 bases between. This CDR3 has 13 amino acids. Germline lookup yields CDR1 LGHNT and CDR2 FRNRAP. The DNA for the CDR3 is TGTGCTAGTGCTGATGCACTAAACTATGGCTACACCTTC. Translation gives CASADALNYGYTF.